A selection of T cell receptor beta chains follows, all from one sample in a study of blood T cell repertoires in COVID-19. Libraries were prepared by immunoSEQ multiplex PCR; TCRdb keeps only in-frame clonotypes and omits some of them. This table has approximately 110,000 clones, 84% appearing once. What was sequenced was peripheral blood. The receptors were sampled from a woman aged 40 to 49 with acute or convalescent COVID-19. Both conserved end residues are part of each CDR3.

TRBJ2-5,TRBV2,CASSESQGWETQYF
TRBJ2-7,TRBV20-1,CSASGTGYEQYF
TRBJ2-3,TRBV21-1,CAGGGGASRTDTQYF
TRBJ2-1,TRBV7-9,CASSFLGLAGGNEQFF
TRBJ1-2,TRBV2,CASSEAGGLRLNYGYTF
TRBJ1-2,TRBV24-1,CATSDSGQNYGYTF
TRBJ1-6,TRBV12-3/TRBV12-4,CASGEGSPLHF
TRBJ1-5,TRBV30,CAWSVLDSINQPQHF
TRBJ2-3,TRBV5-1,CASSLWTRTDTQYF
TRBJ1-5,TRBV5-6,CASSLFRGNQPQHF
TRBJ1-1,TRBV18,CASVVRENTEAFF
TRBJ2-3,TRBV5-5,CASSTLTGGGTDTQYF
TRBJ1-2,TRBV19,CASSIRGLYYGYTF
TRBJ2-1,TRBV7-2,CASSLDGGGSTYNEQFF
TRBJ1-2,TRBV30,CAWSRTGSYGYTF
TRBJ2-5,TRBV5-4,CASSLEQGRQETQYF
TRBJ1-1,TRBV6-8,CASSYWGQGGSEAFF
TRBJ1-2,TRBV7-9,CASSRTSGEYTF
TRBJ2-7,TRBV5-1,CASSIGTSGGSEQYF
TRBJ1-3,TRBV6-5,CASSYDSGSGNTIYF
TRBJ2-1,TRBV2,CASKLEFGNEQFF
TRBJ1-3,TRBV18,CASSPRFGGPDSGNTIYF
TRBJ1-1,TRBV6-5,CASRPPLTGNTEAFF
TRBJ1-1,TRBV27,CASSSVRQEAFF
TRBJ2-7,TRBV5-1,CASSLGQGGVYEQYF
TRBJ1-2,TRBV19,CASSMVKGAYGYTF
TRBJ2-3,TRBV18,CASSPQAGGTDTQYF